The sequence of this T cell receptor (beta chain) was determined in a study of OX40 agonist ivuxolimab in advanced cancers. Study-level information: Partial responses were achieved by three patients: one hepatocellular carcinoma, two cutaneous melanoma. Study-level results: Averaging showed that CD8+ T cells had more expanded clones than CD4+ did. The CD4+ and CD8+ T cells in the blood had expanded clonally by week 6 at 0.1 to 3.0 mg/kg. The authors did not determine the antigen specificity of the expanded peripheral T cells.

The assay was immunoSEQ multiplex PCR, and TCRdb's table has in-frame clones only and misses some. The sample has 50,000 to 70,000 clones, about 83% seen once. The CDR3 covers 12 residues. The germline CDR1 and CDR2 sequences are SNHLY and FYNNEI. V shed 7 bases and J 6 bases; nucleotides not matched to a gene: 6. This clone has only one observation. Its specificity is unknown. V and J are TRBV2 and TRBJ2-7, with 7 bases that match TRBD2. This sequence was found in an adult with an advanced solid tumor such as melanoma, head and neck, liver or kidney cancer. The specimen comprised CD4+ or CD8+ T cells sorted from blood, sampled in a trial of the OX40 agonist ivuxolimab. The CDR3 DNA is TGTGCCAGCACCCACGGGGGGACCGAGCAGTACTTC. This gives the protein CASTHGGTEQYF.